This entry describes one TCR beta chain. Original analysis: Amplification with reference gene primers provided the estimates of nucleated cell counts. Assay: immunoSEQ multiplex PCR; the TCRdb copy retains only in-frame clones and omits some. The DNA gave D and trimming, while V, J and clone size come from that table. The sample has around 160,000 clones, 80% seen once. The participants were between roughly 18 and 89 years old and came from under 25 US areas. Researchers sorted participants into cohorts using their self-reported clinical history. The trim removed 0 bases at V and 2 bases at J, leaving 0 bases unmatched. CDR3 length: 16 residues. Per the germline V gene, CDR1 is WNHNN and CDR2 is SYGVQD (reference sequence). The data belong to a study of blood T cell repertoires in COVID-19.

The sample comprised PBMCs or T cells enriched from blood (not recorded which). The gene calls are TRBV10-1 and TRBJ2-1; 11 nucleotides match TRBD2. This receptor was identified in an older woman who had recovered from COVID-19. CDR3 bases: TGCGCCAGCAGTGAGTCGACTAGCGGGACCTACAATGAGCAGTTCTTC. This gives the protein CASSESTSGTYNEQFF.